Below, 8 T cell receptor beta chains from the same sample are listed, as sequenced in a study of T cells in tuberculosis (dated by TCRdb to between 2018 and 2020). Receptor amplification or capture employed the immunoSEQ multiplex PCR assay. The clones in this table, taken by TCRdb from immuneACCESS, are in-frame only. Not every clone is retained; where verified, under half of the shortfall comes from an unresolved V gene, and the cause of the rest is unknown. For this sample the table gives about 34,000 clones, of which 91% were detected only once. The top ten hold roughly 2% of the sample. What was sequenced was PBMCs. The source of these receptors is a donor aged 10-30 years with latent tuberculosis or without tuberculosis infection.

The chain recombines TRBV30 with TRBJ2-7; 9 bases match TRBD2. After removal of 5 bases from V and 6 bases from J, the junction contained 17 bases not matched to a gene. The germline V gene has CDR1 GTSNPN and CDR2 SVGIG (reference sequence). There are 16 residues in the CDR3. The CDR3 spells CAWAVAGASGWFEQYF. The DNA for the CDR3 is TGTGCCTGGGCGGTAGCGGGAGCCTCCGGGTGGTTCGAGCAGTACTTC.

The CDR3 is CASSPKASGNEQFF. In nucleotides, the CDR3 is TGTGCCAGCAGCCCGAAGGCTAGCGGTAATGAGCAGTTCTTC. The rearrangement joins TRBV5-4 to TRBJ2-1; TRBD2 matches 7 bases. CDR3 length equals 14 residues. Unmatched junction bases numbered 8, after V lost 4 bases and J lost 7 bases. Germline V gene sequence: CDR1 SGHNT, CDR2 YYREEE (reference sequence).

J is TRBJ2-2 and V is TRBV4-3; TRBD2 is a possible D gene (6 bases). This CDR3 spans 14 amino acids. V lost 4 bases and J 1 base, leaving 7 bases between the germline ends. Germline CDR1 is LGHNA and CDR2 is YSLEER. The CDR3 region has the DNA TGCGCCAGCAGCCTGCGGGGGAACACCGGGGAGCTGTTTTTT. As protein: CASSLRGNTGELFF.

V gene TRBV4-3 combines with J gene TRBJ2-5, with TRBD1 as a possible D gene (5 bases). CDR1 and CDR2 (germline): LGHNA, YSLEER. The CDR3 covers 16 residues. V was clipped by 0 bases and J by 4 bases, with 15 bases between them. Here the CDR3 reads CASSQEVTGIGETQYF. DNA of the CDR3: TGCGCCAGCAGCCAAGAAGTAACAGGAATAGGAGAGACCCAGTACTTC.

The chain couples TRBV7-2 to TRBJ1-3, with D hard to call. The germline V and J ends were trimmed by 1 base and 4 bases, with 5 bases remaining between them. Germline CDR1 and CDR2: SGHTA and FQGNSA. This CDR3 contains 13 residues. CDR3 DNA: TGTGCCAGCAGCTTAGTATTCGGAAACACCATATATTTT. It translates to CASSLVFGNTIYF. Full variable domain (rest looked up from reference TRBV7-2 and TRBJ1-3): GAGVSQSPSNKVTEKGKDVELRCDPISGHTALYWYRQSLGQGLEFLIYFQGNSAPDKSGLPSDRFSAERTGGSVSTLTIQRTQQEDSAVYLCASSLVFGNTIYFGEGSWLTVV.

The rearrangement links TRBV7-2 to TRBJ2-3; D is uncertain. The CDR3 consists of 15 residues. V lost 0 bases and J 6 bases, leaving 13 bases between the germline ends. Germline V gene data show CDR1 as SGHTA and CDR2 as FQGNSA. CDR3 sequence: CASSLAVVAPDTQYF. The CDR3 coding sequence is TGTGCCAGCAGCTTAGCGGTCGTAGCTCCCGATACGCAGTATTTT.

This chain uses TRBV13 with TRBJ2-2; 8 bases fit TRBD2. From germline, CDR1 is PRHDT and CDR2 FYEKMQ (reference sequence). The V gene end was trimmed by 1 base and the J gene end by 6 bases; junction bases not matched to a gene: 1. The CDR3 has 14 residues. The CDR3 coding sequence is TGTGCCAGCAGCTTAGCCGGGAGGGCCGGGGAGCTGTTTTTT. Translated: CASSLAGRAGELFF.

The chain joins TRBV10-1 to TRBJ2-1, with a possible D match to TRBD2 (7 bases). V lost 9 bases and J 5 bases, leaving 17 bases between the germline ends. The length of the CDR3 is 14 residues. Germline V gives CDR1 WNHNN, CDR2 SYGVQD (reference sequence). CDR3 sequence reads: CASRGLAVHNEQFF. The CDR3 nucleotides read TGCGCCAGTCGGGGGCTAGCGGTGCACAATGAGCAGTTCTTC.